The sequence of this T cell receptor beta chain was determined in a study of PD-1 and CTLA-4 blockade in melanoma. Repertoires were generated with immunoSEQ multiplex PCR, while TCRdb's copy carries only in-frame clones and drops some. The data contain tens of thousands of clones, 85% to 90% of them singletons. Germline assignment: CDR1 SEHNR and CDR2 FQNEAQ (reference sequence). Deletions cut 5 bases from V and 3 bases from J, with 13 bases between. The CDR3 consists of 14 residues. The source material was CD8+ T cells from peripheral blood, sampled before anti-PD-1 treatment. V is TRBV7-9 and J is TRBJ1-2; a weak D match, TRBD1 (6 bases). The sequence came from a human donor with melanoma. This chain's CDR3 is CASSDTGTDYGYTF. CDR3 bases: TGTGCCAGCAGCGATACAGGGACTGACTATGGCTACACCTTC.